This T cell receptor beta chain emerged from a study of blood T cell repertoires in COVID-19. Overall study: The analysed material was cDNA or gDNA that came from T cells, B-cell-depleted T cells, or PBMCs.

The V and J ends lost 6 bases and 1 base respectively, with 14 bases between them. CDR1 MNHEY and CDR2 SVGAGI come from the germline V gene. The CDR3 is made up of 15 amino acids. This clone appeared a single time. Assay: immunoSEQ multiplex PCR; the TCRdb copy retains only in-frame clones and omits some. This repertoire shows 90,000 to 150,000 clones, around 85% found once; its top ten account for about 3.8%. The sample was peripheral blood. This clonotype originated in a man between 60 and 70 years old with acute or convalescent COVID-19. The chain carries TRBV6-5 and TRBJ2-3; D possibly corresponds to TRBD2 (5 bases). The DNA of the CDR3 is TGTGCCAGCAGACGATCTAGCTGGGGCACAGATACGCAGTATTTT. Amino acid sequence: CASRRSSWGTDTQYF.